This record concerns one T cell receptor (beta chain) sequence. The antigen remains undetermined. This specimen belongs to a study of OX40 agonist ivuxolimab in advanced cancers. At the level of the study: Age averaged about 66 years (range about 20 to 79), and just over 80% were male. Allowance was made for prior anti-PD-1, anti-PD-L1 or anti-CTLA-4 therapy, and around 41% had some.

This table comes from immunoSEQ multiplex PCR, and its TCRdb copy is limited to in-frame clones, with some not included. The sample shows roughly 93,000 clones, about 80% of them seen only once. V shed 4 bases and J shed 7 bases, with 14 bases lying between them. The CDR3 is made up of 13 amino acids. Germline V gene data show CDR1 as GTSNPN and CDR2 as SVGIG (reference sequence). General study points: Antigens targeted by the expanded peripheral T cells were not determined.

This chain joins TRBV30 and TRBJ1-5; the D gene is possibly TRBD1 (6 bases). This receptor was taken from an adult with an advanced solid tumor such as melanoma, head and neck, liver or kidney cancer. The starting material was CD4+ or CD8+ T cells sorted from blood, obtained in a trial of the OX40 agonist ivuxolimab. The CDR3 DNA reads as TGTGCCTGGACTCCAGGGGTTAGGCAGCCCCAGCATTTT. It codes for CAWTPGVRQPQHF.